The following is a T cell receptor (beta chain) sequence with its context. Its target is not known. These data belong to a study of cytomegalovirus exposure and HLA in healthy donors. Study-level results: Rarity held for most TCR sequences, but there were some public TCRs that occurred in many donors. Accurate predictions that matched the HLA-A and HLA-B alleles of most subjects were reportedly made from TCR beta sequences.

The CDR3 loop spans 13 amino acids. Germline CDR1 and CDR2: SQVTM and ANQGSEA. V gave up 4 bases and J gave up 2 bases, with 11 bases separating them. PCR amplification relied on 60 Vbeta primers (plus 13 Jbeta primers). The repertoire was sequenced with immunoSEQ multiplex PCR; TCRdb's copy has only in-frame clones and lacks some. The table records 150,000 or so clones, more than 60% of them present only once. This clonotype originated in a man aged 35 to 55 in good health and CMV-seropositive. The sequenced sample consisted of PBMCs. This chain uses TRBV29-1 with TRBJ1-1; D might be TRBD1 (6 bases). The CDR3 DNA follows: TGCAGCGTTGGAAAACAGGGCAACACTGAAGCTTTCTTT. Amino acids: CSVGKQGNTEAFF.